This entry lists 8 T cell receptor beta chains sequenced from one sample in a study of blood T cell repertoires in COVID-19. Sequencing was performed with immunoSEQ multiplex PCR; in TCRdb, only in-frame clones are kept and a portion is missing. The sample has 85,000 to 110,000 clones; about 92% are singletons. Sequenced sample: peripheral blood. The receptor set was obtained from a woman older than 75 in a cohort sampled during active COVID-19.

J is TRBJ1-4 and V is TRBV3-1 (or the pseudogene TRBV3-2), with D unclear. Between the trimmed V and J ends, which lost 6 bases and 5 bases, there was a span of 13 bases. CDR3 length: 14 amino acids. Germline V CDR1 and CDR2: LGHDT, YNNKEL (reference sequence). Written as DNA, the CDR3 is TGTGCCAGCAGGAGCGGCACCCTCAATGAAAAACTGTTTTTT. This codes for CASRSGTLNEKLFF.

The chain uses TRBV6-6 and TRBJ2-2; TRBD2 matches 8 bases. CDR3 length: 14 residues. V shed 6 bases, J shed 7 bases, and the junction held 7 bases outside the gene matches. Germline V gene lookup returns CDR1 MNHNY and CDR2 SVGAGI (reference sequence). In nucleotides, the CDR3 is TGTGCCAGCAGCCGTAGCGGGGTATTCGGGGAGCTGTTTTTT. Protein sequence: CASSRSGVFGELFF.

This chain links TRBV19 with TRBJ1-3; TRBD1 might be the D (6 bases). V lost 4 bases, J lost 11 bases, and 18 bases lay in between. CDR1 LNHDA and CDR2 SQIVND come from the germline V gene (reference sequence). The CDR3 sequence is 14 residues long. The CDR3 reads CASSTNRGAVPIYF. CDR3 coding DNA: TGTGCCAGTAGTACCAATCGGGGGGCAGTTCCCATATATTTT.

This rearrangement joins TRBV18 to TRBJ2-5, with TRBD1 matching 10 bases. Trimming removed 1 base from V and 1 base from J; junction bases left unmatched: 6. Germline CDR1 is KGHSH and CDR2 is LQKENI. The CDR3 is 17 amino acids. CDR3: CASSPLGQGGIQETQYF. The CDR3, as DNA: TGTGCCAGCTCACCACTCGGACAGGGGGGAATCCAAGAGACCCAGTACTTC.

The chain carries TRBV27 and TRBJ2-4; D remains unclear. The germline CDR1 and CDR2 sequences are MNHEY and SMNVEV (reference sequence). The CDR3 spans 13 residues. Trimming removed 6 bases at V and 7 bases at J, with 13 bases between. The CDR3 DNA reads as TGTGCCAGCAGCACCCCCTTAGATAACATTCAGTACTTC. It encodes CASSTPLDNIQYF.

This rearrangement joins TRBV28 to TRBJ1-4; no firm D call. The CDR3 loop spans 14 amino acids. V lost 7 bases and J 0 bases, leaving 9 bases between the germline ends. Germline loops: CDR1 MDHEN, CDR2 SYDVKM. The CDR3 region is CASNALPTNEKLFF. CDR3 sequence (DNA): TGTGCCAGCAACGCCCTACCAACTAATGAAAAACTGTTTTTT.

DNA for the CDR3: TGTGCCAGCAGTTATTCAGTTTCCGGGACAGGGTTTCAAAAACTGTTTTTT. Translation gives CASSYSVSGTGFQKLFF. The chain uses TRBV28 and TRBJ1-4, with TRBD1 identical over 9 bases. The V segment lost 4 bases and the J segment 9 bases; nucleotides outside the gene matches: 15. CDR3 size: 17 residues. Germline CDR1 MDHEN, CDR2 SYDVKM.

The chain has TRBV2 and TRBJ2-7, with a possible D match to TRBD1 (6 bases). The CDR3 is 15 residues long. Germline CDR1 is SNHLY and CDR2 is FYNNEI. The ends were cut back, 5 bases at V and 2 bases at J, with 16 bases in the middle. The CDR3 coding sequence is TGTGCCAGCAGTCCAGGTCGGACAGTGACCTACGAGCAGTACTTC. It specifies CASSPGRTVTYEQYF.